The next 11 T cell receptor beta chains were all read from a single sample in a study of cytomegalovirus exposure and HLA in healthy donors. PCR amplification relied on 60 Vbeta primers (plus 13 Jbeta primers). Profiling relied on immunoSEQ multiplex PCR, and the TCRdb table lists in-frame clones only, not all of them. The profile shows hundreds of thousands of clones, 75% to 85% of them singletons. Sequenced material: PBMCs. Receptors originate from a woman in her sixties or seventies in good health and CMV-seropositive.

V is TRBV9 and J is TRBJ2-5; the match to TRBD2 covers 10 bases. Germline V gives CDR1 SGDLS, CDR2 YYNGEE. CDR3 size: 15 residues. Unmatched junction bases numbered 6, after V lost 3 bases and J lost 4 bases. This CDR3 is CASSAGLAVRETQYF. As DNA, the CDR3 is TGTGCCAGCAGCGCTGGACTAGCGGTTCGAGAGACCCAGTACTTC.

The chain employs TRBV7-9 and TRBJ1-1; maybe TRBD1 (5 bases). Trimming pared 4 bases from V and 6 bases from J, leaving 18 bases between. The CDR3 loop spans 15 amino acids. CDR1 and CDR2 (germline): SEHNR, FQNEAQ (reference sequence). The CDR3 region has the DNA TGTGCCAGCAGCTGGCAGGAGGGGCGTGACTCTGAAGCTTTCTTT. As protein: CASSWQEGRDSEAFF.

This chain links TRBV7-2 with TRBJ1-3; the D gene is possibly TRBD1 (5 bases). The ends were cut back, 3 bases at V and 7 bases at J, with 13 bases in the middle. The CDR3 has 14 amino acids. Germline V gene data show CDR1 as SGHTA and CDR2 as FQGNSA. CDR3 in amino acids: CASSLTVPFNTIYF. The CDR3 nucleotides read TGTGCCAGCAGCTTGACAGTTCCTTTTAACACCATATATTTT. Variable domain in full (rest from reference TRBV7-2 and TRBJ1-3): GAGVSQSPSNKVTEKGKDVELRCDPISGHTALYWYRQSLGQGLEFLIYFQGNSAPDKSGLPSDRFSAERTGGSVSTLTIQRTQQEDSAVYLCASSLTVPFNTIYFGEGSWLTVV.

The genes are TRBV18 and TRBJ1-4; D is perhaps TRBD1 (5 bases). The CDR3 runs 17 residues. Trimming removed 6 bases at V and 0 bases at J, with 17 bases between. Germline V gene data show CDR1 as KGHSH and CDR2 as LQKENI. This CDR3 reads CASSLLIQAATNEKLFF. CDR3 in DNA: TGTGCCAGCTCGCTACTAATACAGGCTGCAACTAATGAAAAACTGTTTTTT.

This chain uses TRBV7-8 with TRBJ1-4, with a possible D match to TRBD1 (5 bases). Trimming took off 6 bases at V and 8 bases at J, with 22 bases between the two ends. Germline V gene data show CDR1 as SGHVS and CDR2 as FQNEAQ. The CDR3 is 16 amino acids. The CDR3 nucleotides read TGTGCCAGCAGGGGGTACGGACGCTCGGGGGAGGAAAAACTGTTTTTT. Protein: CASRGYGRSGEEKLFF.

The CDR3 reads CASSLGPGTSGFYEQYF. CDR3 nucleotides: TGTGCCAGCAGTTTAGGTCCCGGGACTAGCGGCTTCTACGAGCAGTACTTC. V gene TRBV27 combines with J gene TRBJ2-7; the match to TRBD2 covers 11 bases. CDR3 length: 17 amino acids. V trimming: 2 bases; J trimming: 3 bases; junction bases outside the gene matches: 9. CDR1 and CDR2 from the germline V gene are MNHEY and SMNVEV (reference sequence).

This clone was observed a handful of times. This chain connects TRBV4-3 to TRBJ1-2; no firm D call. Germline CDR1 LGHNA, CDR2 YSLEER. The CDR3 spans 15 residues. Trimming took off 0 bases at V and 6 bases at J, with 14 bases between the two ends. The CDR3 is CASSQDPPGENGYTF. The CDR3 DNA follows: TGCGCCAGCAGCCAAGATCCGCCGGGAGAGAATGGCTACACCTTC.

The rearrangement links TRBV5-5 to TRBJ2-7; TRBD1 agrees at 7 bases. V dropped 2 bases and J dropped 3; count of bases not matched to a gene: 8. Per germline, CDR1 SGHKS and CDR2 YYEKEE (reference sequence). This CDR3 is built from 15 residues. CDR3 in amino acids: CASSFQGQYLYEQYF. The CDR3, as DNA: TGTGCCAGCAGCTTCCAGGGACAGTACCTCTACGAGCAGTACTTC.

The chain couples TRBV19 to TRBJ2-1, with D tentatively TRBD2 (5 bases). The CDR3 contains 14 residues. Deletions cut 3 bases from V and 6 bases from J, with 12 bases between. Germline CDR1 is LNHDA and CDR2 is SQIVND (reference sequence). In DNA form, the CDR3 reads TGTGCCAGTAGTATTAGCCCTAGCCGCAATGAGCAGTTCTTC. Its protein is CASSISPSRNEQFF.

This clone was seen only a few times. The chain uses TRBV2 and TRBJ1-1; D is possibly TRBD1 (6 bases). There are 13 residues in the CDR3. Germline V lookup: CDR1 SNHLY, CDR2 FYNNEI. Trimming removed 8 bases from V and 6 bases from J, with 16 bases in between. CDR3: CASWGRGMPEAFF. The CDR3 nucleotides are TGTGCCAGCTGGGGCAGGGGAATGCCTGAAGCTTTCTTT.

This clone came up a few times. This CDR3 reads CASSQDLGSYGYTF. Here the CDR3 DNA reads TGCGCCAGCAGCCAAGATCTGGGGAGCTATGGCTACACCTTC. The chain links TRBV4-3 to TRBJ1-2; D is uncertain. With 0 bases removed from V and 4 bases from J, the gap between germline ends came to 9 bases. Germline V gives CDR1 LGHNA, CDR2 YSLEER. CDR3 size: 14 residues.